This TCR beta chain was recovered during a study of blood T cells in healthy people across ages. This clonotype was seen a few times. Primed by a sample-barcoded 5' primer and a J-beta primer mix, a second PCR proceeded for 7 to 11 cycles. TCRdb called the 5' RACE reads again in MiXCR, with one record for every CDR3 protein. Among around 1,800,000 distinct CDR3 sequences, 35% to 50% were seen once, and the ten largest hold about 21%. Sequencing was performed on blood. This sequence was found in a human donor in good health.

CDR3 coding DNA: TGTGCCACCGTGGACGAGGGCAGGGCCAATGGCTACACCTTC. Protein product: CATVDEGRANGYTF. J is TRBJ1-2 and V is TRBV6-1; possibly TRBD1 for D (5 bases). The germline V gene encodes CDR1 MNHNS and CDR2 SASEGT. V lost 10 bases to trimming and J lost 6 bases, with 21 bases between them. The CDR3 extends over 14 amino acids.